The next 30 T cell receptor beta chains were all read from a single sample in a study of a mutant IDH1 vaccine in newly diagnosed glioma. The method was immunoSEQ multiplex PCR; TCRdb's version includes in-frame clones alone and lacks a portion of them. Of just over 80,000 clones in the sample, roughly 85% are singletons; the top ten hold around 2%. Documented time point: week 23, last vaccination. In every dose of vaccine, 300 ug of mutant IDH1 20-mer peptide was given alongside topical imiquimod. Their antigen targets remain unknown. The sequences come from PBMCs, collected from a glioma patient whose treatment included an IDH1 peptide vaccine. The receptors come from a man under 40 with glioma. Some clones in this sample may be carry-over from other donors' samples.

The sample holds one count of this clone. The chain employs TRBV19 and TRBJ1-2; D possibly corresponds to TRBD1 (5 bases). CDR1 and CDR2 (germline): LNHDA, SQIVND (reference sequence). CDR3 length: 15 amino acids. Trimming pared 4 bases from V and 0 bases from J, leaving 12 bases between. The CDR3 bases are TGTGCCAGTAGTACTAAGACAGATACTAACTATGGCTACACCTTC. This encodes CASSTKTDTNYGYTF.

About this clone: Sequence at one end of the junction differs from germline and may be a read error. V usage is TRBV9 and J usage is TRBJ2-1; D perhaps matches TRBD2 (6 bases). The CDR3 totals 14 residues. CDR1 SGDLS and CDR2 YYNGEE come from the germline V gene. The CDR3 reads CASSELGGKGEQLF. CDR3 DNA: TGTGCCAGCAGCGAGTTGGGAGGTAAGGGTGAGCAGCTCTTC. Complete variable domain (other parts from reference TRBV9 and TRBJ2-1): DSGVTQTPKHLITATGQRVTLRCSPRSGDLSVYWYQQSLDQGLQFLIQYYNGEERAKGNILERFSAQQFPDLHSELNLSSLELGDSALYFCASSELGGKGEQLFGPGTRLTVL.

The V call is TRBV4-1, the J call TRBJ2-5; TRBD1 or TRBD2 may be the D gene (5 bases each). The CDR3 totals 15 residues. The V end lost 2 bases, the J end lost 4 bases, and 14 bases lay between the germline ends. Germline-derived CDR1 and CDR2 are MGHRA and YSYEKL. The CDR3 nucleotides read TGCGCCAGCAGCCAAACCAGGGAGTTGGGAGAGACCCAGTACTTC. Encoded protein: CASSQTRELGETQYF.

The chain links TRBV30 to TRBJ2-7, with a possible D match to TRBD1 (6 bases). Germline CDR1 and CDR2: GTSNPN and SVGIG (reference sequence). The V and J ends lost 2 bases and 2 bases respectively, with 10 bases between them. CDR3 length: 13 amino acids. The CDR3 coding sequence is TGTGCCTGGAGTCGGGACATCACCTACGAGCAGTACTTC. Translation gives CAWSRDITYEQYF.

The chain has TRBV30 and TRBJ2-2; no reliable D call. V shed 1 base and J shed 1 base, with 10 bases lying between them. CDR1 and CDR2 from the germline V gene are GTSNPN and SVGIG (reference sequence). The CDR3 is 15 amino acids. CDR3 residues: CAWSALTLNTGELFF. CDR3 DNA: TGTGCCTGGAGTGCCCTGACGTTGAACACCGGGGAGCTGTTTTTT.

The rearrangement joins TRBV7-9 to TRBJ2-7, with D perhaps TRBD1 (6 bases). The CDR3 extends over 13 amino acids. Germline V lookup: CDR1 SEHNR, CDR2 FQNEAQ (reference sequence). V was trimmed by 4 bases and J by 6 bases, leaving 13 bases between them. The CDR3 sequence is CASSSDLRGEQYF. The CDR3 bases are TGTGCCAGCAGCTCGGACCTCAGGGGCGAGCAGTACTTC.

This clone was counted a single time. The chain uses TRBV6-1 and TRBJ2-5; 12 nucleotides agree with TRBD2. Trimming at V came to 5 bases and at J to 4 bases, leaving 5 bases not matched to a gene. The germline V gene encodes CDR1 MNHNS and CDR2 SASEGT. The CDR3 runs 15 residues. The CDR3, as DNA: TGTGCCAGCAGTCTAGCGGGGGGGCCGAGAGAGACCCAGTACTTC. Translated: CASSLAGGPRETQYF.

The V call is TRBV9, the J call TRBJ2-5, with D unclear. Trimming stripped 0 bases from V and 4 bases from J, with 7 bases between. The germline V gene encodes CDR1 SGDLS and CDR2 YYNGEE. CDR3 length equals 13 residues. CDR3 residues: CASSVGGRETQYF. CDR3 nucleotides: TGTGCCAGCAGCGTAGGTGGCCGAGAGACCCAGTACTTC.

This clone was seen a single time. The genes are TRBV28 and TRBJ2-1; 10 bases are shared with TRBD2. V lost 6 bases to trimming and J lost 2 bases; unmatched junction nucleotides: 22. The V gene's germline CDR1 is MDHEN and CDR2 SYDVKM. The CDR3 is 21 residues long. The CDR3 is CASSPPLGGIAGGTTYNEQFF. The CDR3 coding sequence is TGTGCCAGCAGCCCTCCATTGGGGGGGATAGCGGGAGGAACAACCTACAATGAGCAGTTCTTC.

CDR3 nucleotide sequence: TGTGCCAGCAGCTTTGGGCCTCGTGGGGGGAGTGAGACCCAGTACTTC. Translation: CASSFGPRGGSETQYF. The chain links TRBV7-3 to TRBJ2-5, with a possible D match to TRBD2 (6 bases). The CDR3 totals 16 residues. Trimming removed 3 bases from V and 5 bases from J, with 19 bases in between. Germline V CDR1 and CDR2: SGHTA, FQGTGA.

The rearrangement uses TRBV5-4 and TRBJ2-1; D gene unclear. Germline V lookup: CDR1 SGHNT, CDR2 YYREEE (reference sequence). The CDR3 sequence is 11 residues long. Deletions cut 0 bases from V and 9 bases from J, with 4 bases between. The CDR3 reads CASSLDREQFF. The DNA of the CDR3 is TGTGCCAGCAGCTTGGACCGTGAGCAGTTCTTC.

J is TRBJ2-3 and V is TRBV9; D uncertain. This CDR3 is built from 14 residues. Trimming removed 0 bases at V and 5 bases at J, with 10 bases between. The germline V gene has CDR1 SGDLS and CDR2 YYNGEE. CDR3 sequence (DNA): TGTGCCAGCAGCGTAGGGCAGAGAGGAGATACGCAGTATTTT. It specifies CASSVGQRGDTQYF.

CDR3 nucleotides: TGTGCCAGCAGCCGCTCTACAACTAATGAAAAACTGTTTTTT. Translated: CASSRSTTNEKLFF. This chain uses TRBV7-9 with TRBJ1-4; D unclear. Germline lookup yields CDR1 SEHNR and CDR2 FQNEAQ (reference sequence). The V and J ends lost 5 bases and 0 bases respectively, with 7 bases between them. The CDR3 sequence is 14 residues long.

This clone showed up just a few times. CDR3 coding DNA: TGCGCCAGCAGGCAGCGGGGCAACAGCTCCTACGAGCAGTACTTC. Protein sequence: CASRQRGNSSYEQYF. This chain joins TRBV10-1 and TRBJ2-7; 7 bases are a match to TRBD2. The CDR3 is made up of 15 amino acids. V shed 6 bases and J 0 bases; nucleotides not matched to a gene: 8. Germline loops: CDR1 WNHNN, CDR2 SYGVQD (reference sequence).

The chain combines TRBV11-2 with TRBJ1-2; D is ambiguous. The CDR3 sequence is 13 residues long. Germline V gene lookup returns CDR1 SGHAT and CDR2 FQNNGV. V lost 4 bases to trimming and J lost 0 bases, with 6 bases between them. CDR3 amino acids: CASSSHTNYGYTF. CDR3 in DNA: TGTGCCAGCAGCTCCCACACTAACTATGGCTACACCTTC.

This rearrangement joins TRBV19 to TRBJ1-4; perhaps TRBD1 as D (6 bases). Germline V CDR1 and CDR2: LNHDA, SQIVND (reference sequence). The CDR3 covers 15 residues. With 2 bases removed from V and 3 bases from J, the gap between germline ends came to 10 bases. The CDR3 here is CASSINGQPNEKLFF. The CDR3 DNA reads TGTGCCAGTAGTATAAACGGACAGCCTAATGAAAAACTGTTTTTT.

J is TRBJ1-6 and V is TRBV5-1; TRBD1 aligns across 7 bases. The J segment lost 12 bases and the V segment lost 7 bases, leaving 10 bases of the junction unmatched. This CDR3 contains 13 residues. The V gene's germline CDR1 is SGHRS and CDR2 YFSETQ. For the CDR3, the DNA is TGCGCCAGCGCATTGGGGACAGAACAACCCCTCCACTTT. This sequence encodes CASALGTEQPLHF. Based on the CDR3 plus reference TRBV5-1 and TRBJ1-6, the full variable domain is KAGVTQTPRYLIKTRGQQVTLSCSPISGHRSVSWYQQTPGQGLQFLFEYFSETQRNKGNFPGRFSGRQFSNSRSEMNVSTLELGDSALYLCASALGTEQPLHFGNGTRLTVT.

The V and J genes are TRBV9 and TRBJ1-2, with D tentatively TRBD1 (6 bases). V was pared by 3 bases and J by 6 bases, with 15 bases between. The CDR3 loop spans 14 amino acids. CDR1 SGDLS and CDR2 YYNGEE come from the germline V gene. The CDR3 nucleotides are TGTGCCAGCAGCGCGCCCGGGGGGGCTGATGGCTACACCTTC. Translation: CASSAPGGADGYTF. The entire variable domain, with the rest obtained from reference TRBV9 and TRBJ1-2, is as follows: DSGVTQTPKHLITATGQRVTLRCSPRSGDLSVYWYQQSLDQGLQFLIQYYNGEERAKGNILERFSAQQFPDLHSELNLSSLELGDSALYFCASSAPGGADGYTFGSGTRLTVV.

V is TRBV11-2 and J is TRBJ1-4, with D unclear. V lost 4 bases to trimming and J lost 5 bases, with 11 bases between them. This CDR3 spans 14 amino acids. Germline CDR1 reads SGHAT; CDR2 reads FQNNGV. This CDR3 is CASSSNWENEKLFF. Here the CDR3 DNA reads TGTGCCAGCAGCTCGAACTGGGAAAATGAAAAACTGTTTTTT.

J is TRBJ2-1 and V is TRBV29-1; 9 positions match TRBD2. The CDR3 totals 14 residues. The germline gives CDR1 SQVTM, CDR2 ANQGSEA. The CDR3 loop is CSLLDSGRDNEQFF. CDR3 nucleotides: TGCAGTCTTCTAGATAGCGGGAGAGACAATGAGCAGTTCTTC.

V is TRBV30 and J is TRBJ2-3, with no clear D. The length of the CDR3 is 15 residues. V was clipped by 2 bases and J by 2 bases, with 14 bases between them. In germline, CDR1 is GTSNPN, CDR2 SVGIG (reference sequence). In nucleotides, the CDR3 is TGTGCCTGGAGTCGGTTTACGCGACTCACAGATACGCAGTATTTT. Translation: CAWSRFTRLTDTQYF.

The V and J genes are TRBV28 and TRBJ2-7; TRBD2 aligns across 7 bases. CDR3 length: 14 residues. The V segment lost 8 bases and the J segment 3 bases; nucleotides outside the gene matches: 10. The germline V gene encodes CDR1 MDHEN and CDR2 SYDVKM. The CDR3, as DNA: TGTGCCAGCCGCTCGATAGCGGGCGTCTACGAGCAGTACTTC. Translation: CASRSIAGVYEQYF.

The chain couples TRBV7-9 to TRBJ2-3; 12 nucleotides line up with TRBD2. The CDR3 has 17 residues. Looked up from germline, CDR1 is SEHNR and CDR2 is FQNEAQ (reference sequence). The J segment lost 4 bases and the V segment lost 3 bases, leaving 8 bases of the junction unmatched. The chain's CDR3 is CASSLGPSGRGADTQYF. Here the CDR3 DNA reads TGTGCCAGCAGCTTGGGTCCTAGCGGGAGGGGAGCAGATACGCAGTATTTT. Full variable domain (outside the CDR3, taken from reference TRBV7-9 and TRBJ2-3): DTGVSQNPRHKITKRGQNVTFRCDPISEHNRLYWYRQTLGQGPEFLTYFQNEAQLEKSRLLSDRFSAERPKGSFSTLEIQRTEQGDSAMYLCASSLGPSGRGADTQYFGPGTRLTVL.

This rearrangement joins TRBV9 to TRBJ2-1, with D unclear. The V gene's germline CDR1 is SGDLS and CDR2 YYNGEE. Between the trimmed V and J ends, which lost 0 bases and 2 bases, there was a span of 6 bases. The CDR3 extends over 14 amino acids. This CDR3 reads CASSVGSTYNEQFF. The CDR3 DNA follows: TGTGCCAGCAGCGTAGGCAGCACCTACAATGAGCAGTTCTTC.

This clone is a singleton in its sample. The CDR3 spells CASSLPEHEQFF. DNA of the CDR3: TGTGCCAGCAGCTTACCGGAACATGAGCAGTTCTTC. The genes are TRBV7-8 and TRBJ2-1, with D unclear. CDR3 length: 12 residues. CDR1 SGHVS and CDR2 FQNEAQ come from the germline V gene. V lost 2 bases, J lost 8 bases, and 7 bases lay in between.

The V call is TRBV9, the J call TRBJ2-7, with TRBD2 matching over 12 bases. The trim removed 2 bases at V and 4 bases at J, leaving 1 base unmatched. The CDR3 is made up of 14 amino acids. The V gene's germline CDR1 is SGDLS and CDR2 YYNGEE. CDR3 protein: CASSVGTSGYEQYF. The DNA of the CDR3 is TGTGCCAGCAGCGTCGGGACTAGCGGGTACGAGCAGTACTTC. Variable domain in full (rest from reference TRBV9 and TRBJ2-7): DSGVTQTPKHLITATGQRVTLRCSPRSGDLSVYWYQQSLDQGLQFLIQYYNGEERAKGNILERFSAQQFPDLHSELNLSSLELGDSALYFCASSVGTSGYEQYFGPGTRLTVT.

The chain carries TRBV6-5 and TRBJ2-6; D is perhaps TRBD2 (5 bases). V was cut by 0 bases and J by 3 bases, with 6 bases left in between. This CDR3 is built from 15 residues. Germline V gene sequence: CDR1 MNHEY, CDR2 SVGAGI. The CDR3 loop is CASSYSRDGANVLTF. The CDR3 coding sequence is TGTGCCAGCAGTTACTCGAGGGATGGGGCCAACGTCCTGACTTTC.

The chain couples TRBV7-2 to TRBJ2-2; 7 positions match TRBD1. CDR3 length: 14 residues. The junction had 4 bases not matched to a gene; V was cut back by 6 bases and J by 3 bases. CDR1 SGHTA and CDR2 FQGNSA come from the germline V gene. CDR3 residues: CASSTDRDTGELFF. The CDR3 nucleotides are TGTGCCAGCAGTACCGACAGGGACACCGGGGAGCTGTTTTTT.

This clone showed up just a few times. J is TRBJ2-6 and V is TRBV6-4; perhaps D is TRBD1 or TRBD2 (6 bases each). CDR3 length: 18 residues. V shed 3 bases and J shed 0 bases, with 15 bases lying between them. CDR1 MRHNA and CDR2 SNTAGT come from the germline V gene. The CDR3 DNA follows: TGTGCCAGCAGTGAAGGGGGGACTTCTAGCTCTGGGGCCAACGTCCTGACTTTC. Translating it yields CASSEGGTSSSGANVLTF.

V is TRBV7-6 and J is TRBJ2-5; 9 nucleotides agree with TRBD2. J was trimmed by 5 bases and V by 5 bases; bases with no gene match: 12. The CDR3 is made up of 16 amino acids. Germline assignment: CDR1 SGHVS and CDR2 FNYEAQ. The CDR3 sequence: CASSITPRGGWETQYF. CDR3 nucleotides: TGTGCCAGCAGCATTACACCGCGGGGGGGCTGGGAGACCCAGTACTTC.